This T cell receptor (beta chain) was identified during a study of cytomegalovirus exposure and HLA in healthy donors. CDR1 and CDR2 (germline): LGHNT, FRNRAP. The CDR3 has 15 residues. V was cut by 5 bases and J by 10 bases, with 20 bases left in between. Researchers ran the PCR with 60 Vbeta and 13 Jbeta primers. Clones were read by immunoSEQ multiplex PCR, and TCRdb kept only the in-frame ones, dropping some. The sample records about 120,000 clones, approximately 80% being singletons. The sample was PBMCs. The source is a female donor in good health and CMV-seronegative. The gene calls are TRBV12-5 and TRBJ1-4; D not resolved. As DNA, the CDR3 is TGTGCTAGTGGTCCCTCCAGCGGGGTCGTGGGAAAACTGTTTTTT. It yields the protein CASGPSSGVVGKLFF.